The TCR beta chain described here comes from a study of shared T cell receptors in the human thymus. Trimming removed 3 bases from V and 4 bases from J, with 10 bases in between. The germline V gene has CDR1 SGHKS and CDR2 YYEKEE (reference sequence). This CDR3 is 14 amino acids long. Sequencing used immunoSEQ multiplex PCR; TCRdb keeps in-frame clones, though not all of them. The sample has 500,000 to 550,000 clones, about 84% seen once. The sample was also reused in another study, on human thymus T cells.

Sequencing was done on a sample of thymocytes. The source is a boy under two years old with a congenital heart defect. This chain connects TRBV5-5 to TRBJ1-4, with D possibly matching TRBD1 (5 bases). In nucleotides, the CDR3 is TGTGCCAGCAGCTCACCTGGACATAATGAAAAACTGTTTTTT. Protein sequence: CASSSPGHNEKLFF. Complete variable domain (other parts from reference TRBV5-5 and TRBJ1-4): DAGVTQSPTHLIKTRGQQVTLRCSPISGHKSVSWYQQVLGQGPQFIFQYYEKEERGRGNFPDRFSARQFPNYSSELNVNALLLGDSALYLCASSSPGHNEKLFFGSGTQLSVL.